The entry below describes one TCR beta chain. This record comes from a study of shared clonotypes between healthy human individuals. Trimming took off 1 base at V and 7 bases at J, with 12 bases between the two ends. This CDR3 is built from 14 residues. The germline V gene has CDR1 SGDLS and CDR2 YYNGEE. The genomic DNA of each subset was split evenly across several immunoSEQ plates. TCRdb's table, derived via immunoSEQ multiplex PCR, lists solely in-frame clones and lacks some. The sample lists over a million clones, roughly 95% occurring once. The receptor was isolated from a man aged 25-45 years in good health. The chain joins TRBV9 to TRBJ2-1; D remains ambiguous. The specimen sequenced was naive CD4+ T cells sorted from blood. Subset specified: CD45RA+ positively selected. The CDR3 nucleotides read TGTGCCAGCAGCGTAATAGGGAATGAGAATGAGCAGTTCTTC. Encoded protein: CASSVIGNENEQFF.